Below are 28 T cell receptor beta chains sequenced from a single sample in a study of blood T cell repertoires in COVID-19. Only in-frame clones appear in the TCRdb table, and some are missing; sequencing was by immunoSEQ multiplex PCR. Among 290,000 or so clones listed, around 86% were seen once. The sample taken for sequencing was PBMCs or T cells enriched from blood (not recorded which). The source of these receptors is a woman aged 18-30 years who had recovered from COVID-19.

The chain combines TRBV28 with TRBJ2-7, with 7 nucleotides matching TRBD2. Per the germline V gene, CDR1 is MDHEN and CDR2 is SYDVKM. CDR3 length equals 15 residues. The V and J ends lost 8 bases and 1 base, in that order; junction bases with no gene match: 11. The CDR3 protein is CASSPGGSLSYEQYF. The CDR3 bases are TGTGCCAGCTCCCCCGGCGGGAGTTTATCCTACGAGCAGTACTTC.

The chain recombines TRBV19 with TRBJ2-2, with TRBD2 matching over 10 bases. Germline V CDR1 and CDR2: LNHDA, SQIVND (reference sequence). Losses at the gene ends were 2 bases for V and 1 base for J; bases not matched to a gene: 7. This CDR3 has 18 amino acids. CDR3 protein: CASSIPGLATRNTGELFF. The CDR3 DNA is TGTGCCAGTAGTATACCGGGACTAGCGACGAGGAACACCGGGGAGCTGTTTTTT.

The V gene is TRBV15, the J gene TRBJ2-7, with a tentative D call TRBD2 (5 bases). Looked up from germline, CDR1 is LNHNV and CDR2 is YYDKDF (reference sequence). The CDR3 runs to 14 residues. V dropped 4 bases and J dropped 3 bases, with 13 bases sitting between them. The CDR3 sequence is CATSKFVGGYEQYF. CDR3 in DNA: TGTGCCACCAGCAAGTTCGTCGGAGGCTACGAGCAGTACTTC.

The chain carries TRBV27 and TRBJ1-2; TRBD1 is a possible D gene (5 bases). The CDR3 sequence is 12 residues long. Germline V gives CDR1 MNHEY, CDR2 SMNVEV (reference sequence). V was trimmed by 5 bases and J by 8 bases, leaving 12 bases between them. The CDR3 here is CASSNGGVGYTF. The CDR3 nucleotides read TGTGCCAGCAGTAACGGGGGGGTAGGCTACACCTTC.

The V gene is TRBV28, the J gene TRBJ1-1; D is unresolved. The V and J ends lost 6 bases and 7 bases respectively, with 18 bases between them. CDR1 and CDR2 (germline): MDHEN, SYDVKM. The CDR3 extends over 14 amino acids. CDR3 protein: CASRVGGHSSEAFF. Here the CDR3 DNA reads TGTGCCAGCAGAGTAGGCGGGCACTCCAGTGAAGCTTTCTTT.

This chain connects TRBV9 to TRBJ2-3, with 8 bases identical to TRBD2. This CDR3 has 15 amino acids. V was pared by 4 bases and J by 2 bases, with 6 bases of the junction left unmatched. Germline V lookup: CDR1 SGDLS, CDR2 YYNGEE. In DNA form, the CDR3 reads TGTGCCAGCAGCCAAATAGCGGGACTCACAGATACGCAGTATTTT. Its translation: CASSQIAGLTDTQYF.

The chain links TRBV30 to TRBJ2-5, with 9 bases that match TRBD2. V lost 0 bases, J lost 5 bases, and 4 bases stayed unmatched. Germline loops: CDR1 GTSNPN, CDR2 SVGIG (reference sequence). The CDR3 runs 14 residues. This chain's CDR3 is CAWSVLAGGETQYF. In nucleotides, the CDR3 is TGTGCCTGGAGTGTACTAGCGGGCGGGGAGACCCAGTACTTC.

The chain employs TRBV10-2 and TRBJ2-1; 7 bases are a match to TRBD1. The J segment lost 7 bases and the V segment lost 10 bases, leaving 16 bases of the junction unmatched. Looked up from germline, CDR1 is WSHSY and CDR2 is SAAADI. The CDR3 has 15 residues. The CDR3 DNA sequence: TGCGCCACCAACCCAGGGCAGGGGGTGGGTAATGAGCAGTTCTTC. It encodes CATNPGQGVGNEQFF.

CDR3: CASSLDPTGSEQYF. The DNA of the CDR3 is TGTGCCAGCAGCTTAGACCCTACAGGGTCCGAGCAGTACTTC. The chain combines TRBV11-3 with TRBJ2-7; tentatively, D is TRBD1 (6 bases). Germline V gives CDR1 SGHNT, CDR2 YENEEA. The CDR3 is 14 amino acids. V was shortened by 0 bases and J by 6 bases, with 12 bases between the two germline ends.

V gene TRBV20-1 combines with J gene TRBJ1-1; TRBD1 might be the D (5 bases). CDR1 is DFQATT and CDR2 is SNEGSKA in the germline V gene (reference sequence). Trimming took off 3 bases at V and 1 base at J, with 12 bases between the two ends. The CDR3 sequence is 14 residues long. This chain's CDR3 is CSASAGSANTEAFF. CDR3 DNA sequence: TGCAGTGCTAGTGCAGGGTCTGCGAACACTGAAGCTTTCTTT.

The CDR3 protein is CATSRDFLTDYGYTF. DNA for the CDR3: TGTGCCACCAGCAGAGATTTTTTGACTGACTATGGCTACACCTTC. V and J are TRBV15 and TRBJ1-2; D call uncertain. The germline CDR1 and CDR2 sequences are LNHNV and YYDKDF (reference sequence). Trimming took 0 bases from V and 3 from J, leaving 11 bases between them. The CDR3 loop spans 15 amino acids. Complete variable domain (other parts from reference TRBV15 and TRBJ1-2): DAMVIQNPRYQVTQFGKPVTLSCSQTLNHNVMYWYQQKSSQAPKLLFHYYDKDFNNEADTPDNFQSRRPNTSFCFLDIRSPGLGDTAMYLCATSRDFLTDYGYTFGSGTRLTVV.

This clone has a handful of counts. The rearrangement joins TRBV11-1 to TRBJ2-2, with 11 bases matching TRBD2. This CDR3 has 16 amino acids. J was trimmed by 4 bases and V by 5 bases; bases with no gene match: 6. Germline assignment: CDR1 SGHAT and CDR2 FQDESV (reference sequence). The DNA for the CDR3 is TGTGCCAGCAGCCTGGGACTAGCGGAATCCACCGGGGAGCTGTTTTTT. This gives the protein CASSLGLAESTGELFF. The entire variable domain, with the rest obtained from reference TRBV11-1 and TRBJ2-2, is as follows: EAEVAQSPRYKITEKSQAVAFWCDPISGHATLYWYRQILGQGPELLVQFQDESVVDDSQLPKDRFSAERLKGVDSTLKIQPAELGDSAMYLCASSLGLAESTGELFFGEGSRLTVL.

The CDR3: CASSQVGLEPYNEQFF. As DNA, the CDR3 is TGTGCCAGCAGCCAAGTTGGACTAGAGCCCTACAATGAGCAGTTCTTC. The rearrangement joins TRBV4-2 to TRBJ2-1; 7 bases agree with TRBD2. V was clipped by 1 base and J by 2 bases; unmatched bases: 5. The CDR3 has 16 amino acids. Germline values: CDR1 LGHNA, CDR2 YNFKEQ.

The chain is built from TRBV11-1 and TRBJ2-3; D might be TRBD1 (6 bases). From germline, CDR1 is SGHAT and CDR2 FQDESV (reference sequence). The germline V and J ends were trimmed by 4 bases and 0 bases, with 14 bases remaining between them. This CDR3 region has 16 residues. CDR3 DNA sequence: TGTGCCAGCAGCTCTAGATCCCAGGGGAGCACAGATACGCAGTATTTT. Translated: CASSSRSQGSTDTQYF.

This chain joins TRBV7-9 and TRBJ1-4; D unresolved. CDR1 is SEHNR, CDR2 FQNEAQ, per germline (reference sequence). The CDR3 runs to 13 residues. Trimming took off 7 bases at V and 5 bases at J, with 11 bases between the two ends. The CDR3 spells CASTRLKNEKLFF. DNA of the CDR3: TGTGCCAGCACCCGACTTAAAAATGAAAAACTGTTTTTT.

This clone was found a few times. The chain has TRBV6-6 and TRBJ2-1; 13 nucleotides agree with TRBD2. The junction had 6 bases not matched to a gene; V was cut back by 6 bases and J by 7 bases. CDR3 length: 15 residues. CDR1 is MNHNY, CDR2 SVGAGI, per germline (reference sequence). The CDR3 is CASRVTSGRGNEQFF. DNA for the CDR3: TGTGCCAGCAGAGTCACTAGCGGGAGGGGAAATGAGCAGTTCTTC.

The chain employs TRBV7-2 and TRBJ2-1, with D possibly TRBD1 on 6 matching bases. The CDR3 is 14 residues long. V was clipped by 7 bases and J by 5 bases, with 15 bases between them. Germline V gene lookup returns CDR1 SGHTA and CDR2 FQGNSA. Here the CDR3 DNA reads TGTGCCAGCATCCCCGACAGACAGGACAATGAGCAGTTCTTC. This gives the protein CASIPDRQDNEQFF.

The chain recombines TRBV28 with TRBJ1-1; D might be TRBD1 (6 bases). CDR3 length: 14 residues. CDR1 is MDHEN, CDR2 SYDVKM, per germline. V was shortened by 3 bases and J by 8 bases, with 16 bases between the two germline ends. This chain's CDR3 is CASSFWGRGTEAFF. As DNA, the CDR3 is TGTGCCAGCAGTTTTTGGGGCAGGGGAACCGAAGCTTTCTTT.

The J gene is TRBJ1-2, the V gene TRBV25-1; 7 bases line up with TRBD1. The CDR3 spans 15 residues. Unmatched junction bases numbered 10, after V lost 6 bases and J lost 3 bases. Germline lookup yields CDR1 MGHDK and CDR2 SYGVNS. DNA for the CDR3: TGTGCCAGCAGCCCAGGGACAGAGGTTGACTATGGCTACACCTTC. Protein sequence: CASSPGTEVDYGYTF.

The chain employs TRBV9 and TRBJ2-1; 7 bases match TRBD2. Germline CDR1 SGDLS, CDR2 YYNGEE. The CDR3 loop spans 15 amino acids. Trimming removed 0 bases from V and 8 bases from J; junction bases left unmatched: 8. This CDR3 is CASSVAGAGRDEQFF. In nucleotides, the CDR3 is TGTGCCAGCAGCGTAGCTGGGGCAGGGAGGGATGAGCAGTTCTTC. Full variable domain (remainder filled in from reference TRBV9 and TRBJ2-1): DSGVTQTPKHLITATGQRVTLRCSPRSGDLSVYWYQQSLDQGLQFLIQYYNGEERAKGNILERFSAQQFPDLHSELNLSSLELGDSALYFCASSVAGAGRDEQFFGPGTRLTVL.

The chain has TRBV27 and TRBJ2-7, with TRBD2 matching 7 bases. CDR1 and CDR2 (germline): MNHEY, SMNVEV (reference sequence). The V and J ends lost 6 bases and 6 bases, in that order; junction bases with no gene match: 14. The CDR3 sequence is 15 residues long. The CDR3 coding sequence is TGTGCCAGCAGCCTAATAGCGGGCCGTGGGGGCGAGCAGTACTTC. The encoded protein is CASSLIAGRGGEQYF.

CDR3: CASSLDGQANEKLFF. The CDR3 DNA sequence: TGTGCCAGCAGCTTAGACGGACAGGCTAATGAAAAACTGTTTTTT. The genes are TRBV7-9 and TRBJ1-4, with 7 bases that match TRBD1. This CDR3 comprises 15 residues. CDR1 is SEHNR, CDR2 FQNEAQ, per germline (reference sequence). With V trimmed by 1 base and J by 3 bases, 2 bases remained unmatched.

The chain employs TRBV28 and TRBJ2-3, with TRBD2 identical over 8 bases. CDR3 length equals 15 residues. Germline V lookup: CDR1 MDHEN, CDR2 SYDVKM. The ends lost 7 bases at V and 5 bases at J; junction bases unmatched: 11. The CDR3 DNA sequence: TGTGCCAGCAATGGGAGCGGGAGAAGATTAGATACGCAGTATTTT. This codes for CASNGSGRRLDTQYF.

The rearrangement links TRBV11-2 to TRBJ1-2; D gene uncertain. There are 12 residues in the CDR3. V was clipped by 3 bases and J by 4 bases, with 6 bases between them. From germline, CDR1 is SGHAT and CDR2 FQNNGV. This CDR3 reads CASSFPRYGYTF. The CDR3 bases are TGTGCCAGCAGCTTCCCGCGCTATGGCTACACCTTC.

This clone was detected only once. The J gene is TRBJ2-3, the V gene TRBV7-3; the match to TRBD1 covers 10 bases. Germline CDR1 and CDR2: SGHTA and FQGTGA. With V trimmed by 4 bases and J by 0 bases, 7 bases remained unmatched. The CDR3 runs to 17 residues. The CDR3 sequence: CASSSQDRGASTDTQYF. In nucleotides, the CDR3 is TGTGCCAGCAGCTCCCAGGACAGGGGGGCTAGCACAGATACGCAGTATTTT.

The rearrangement uses TRBV5-1 and TRBJ2-7; 7 nucleotides agree with TRBD2. Looked up from germline, CDR1 is SGHRS and CDR2 is YFSETQ. V lost 0 bases to trimming and J lost 2 bases; unmatched junction nucleotides: 5. The CDR3 has 15 residues. The CDR3 region has the DNA TGCGCCAGCAGCTTGGGTGGGACTACGACCTACGAGCAGTACTTC. As protein: CASSLGGTTTYEQYF.

The CDR3: CAISEPGQNGYTF. CDR3 coding DNA: TGTGCCATCAGTGAGCCGGGACAGAATGGCTACACCTTC. The chain combines TRBV10-3 with TRBJ1-2; 7 bases match TRBD1. With V trimmed by 2 bases and J by 6 bases, 3 bases remained unmatched. The CDR3 consists of 13 residues. CDR1 is ENHRY and CDR2 is SYGVKD in the germline V gene.

The genes are TRBV4-2 and TRBJ2-7; 7 bases fit TRBD2. CDR3 length: 16 amino acids. CDR1 is LGHNA and CDR2 is YNFKEQ in the germline V gene. J gave up 0 bases and V 4 bases, and 9 bases lay outside the gene matches. CDR3 sequence (DNA): TGTGCCAGCAGCCCGCTGAGGGCTAGCGGCTCCTACGAGCAGTACTTC. The encoded protein is CASSPLRASGSYEQYF.